This TCR beta chain was recovered during a study of shared clonotypes between healthy human individuals. Details on this clone: Its antigen is currently unknown.

In the authors' workflow: Junction-only immunoSEQ sequences carried no quality scores, so filtering differed. Sequencing was performed with immunoSEQ multiplex PCR; in TCRdb, only in-frame clones are kept and a portion is missing. The DNA was the basis for D and trimming; V, J and clone size are from that table. The sample carries hundreds of thousands of clones, 79% recorded once. General study results and limits: An anticipated effect of sequencing depth on clonotype sharing among donors was recognized.

The sequence came from a woman in her forties in good health. Some clones in this sample may be carry-over from other donors' samples. The material sequenced was PBMCs.

The CDR3 protein is CASAQGASEKLFF. CDR3 DNA: TGTGCCAGCGCGCAGGGGGCGAGTGAAAAACTGTTTTTT. The chain combines TRBV5-6 with TRBJ1-4, with 8 bases aligning to TRBD1. The CDR3 sequence is 13 residues long. The trim removed 7 bases at V and 7 bases at J, leaving 6 bases unmatched. CDR1 and CDR2 from the germline V gene are SGHDT and YYEEEE.